Listed below are T cell receptor beta chains from one sample, sequenced in a study of blood T cell repertoires in COVID-19. TCRdb's copy holds only in-frame clones and misses some; the assay was immunoSEQ multiplex PCR. The sample has around 190,000 clones, 70% to 90% seen once; the top ten hold around 8.8%. The sequenced material came from PBMCs or T cells enriched from blood (not recorded which). The receptors shown here come from a man aged 35 to 55 who had recovered from COVID-19. The CDR3 runs from the conserved cysteine through the conserved F or W. The D gene is left open where the match is weak. Clone sizes are given selectively: once, few, many, or a class where the clone is expanded.

abundance: NA
d_gene: NA
v_gene: TRBV11-3
j_gene: TRBJ2-1
CDR3nt: TGTGCCAGCAGCTTCAGCGGCAGCTCCTACAATGAGCAGTTCTTC
CDR3aa: CASSFSGSSYNEQFF

abundance: once
d_gene: NA
v_gene: TRBV2
j_gene: TRBJ1-1
CDR3nt: TGTGCCAGCAGGGGGGGGACTAGGAACACTGAAGCTTTCTTT
CDR3aa: CASRGGTRNTEAFF

abundance: NA
d_gene: TRBD2
v_gene: TRBV18
j_gene: TRBJ2-1
CDR3nt: TGTGCCAGCTCACTTCTACTAGCGGGGGGCGGAAACGAGCAGTTCTTC
CDR3aa: CASSLLLAGGGNEQFF

abundance: NA
d_gene: NA
v_gene: TRBV5-1
j_gene: TRBJ2-5
CDR3nt: TGCGCCAGCAGCTTTGGTAGTATGCAAGAGACCCAGTACTTC
CDR3aa: CASSFGSMQETQYF

abundance: NA
d_gene: TRBD2
v_gene: TRBV11-2
j_gene: TRBJ2-5
CDR3nt: TGTGCCAGCAGCTTAATATACGGGGGGAAAGAGACCCAGTACTTC
CDR3aa: CASSLIYGGKETQYF

abundance: NA
d_gene: NA
v_gene: TRBV27
j_gene: TRBJ2-4
CDR3nt: TGTGCCGTCTCCGCGGGCCTCGCCTCTAAAAACATTCAGTACTTC
CDR3aa: CAVSAGLASKNIQYF

abundance: few
d_gene: TRBD1
v_gene: TRBV9
j_gene: TRBJ1-2
CDR3nt: TGTGCCAGCAGCGCCTTTTCACAGGGGAACTATGGCTACACCTTC
CDR3aa: CASSAFSQGNYGYTF

abundance: NA
d_gene: NA
v_gene: TRBV28
j_gene: TRBJ1-5
CDR3nt: TGTGCCAGCAGTTTAGGGGGGTCCAATCAGCCCCAGCATTTT
CDR3aa: CASSLGGSNQPQHF

abundance: NA
d_gene: TRBD1
v_gene: TRBV7-2
j_gene: TRBJ1-6
CDR3nt: TGTGCCAGCAGCTTAGCGGGACAGGGGAAGGGGCCCCTCCACTTT
CDR3aa: CASSLAGQGKGPLHF

abundance: NA
d_gene: NA
v_gene: TRBV5-1
j_gene: TRBJ1-4
CDR3nt: TGCGCCAGCAGCTTAGAGGGTACAACTAATGAAAAACTGTTTTTT
CDR3aa: CASSLEGTTNEKLFF

abundance: NA
d_gene: TRBD1
v_gene: TRBV24-1
j_gene: TRBJ1-2
CDR3nt: TGTGCCACCAGTGATGGGGACAGGCCCTACACCTTC
CDR3aa: CATSDGDRPYTF

abundance: NA
d_gene: NA
v_gene: TRBV27
j_gene: TRBJ1-6
CDR3nt: TGTGCCAGCAGTTTCTGGGCACACGATGGACAGAATTCACCCCTCCACTTT
CDR3aa: CASSFWAHDGQNSPLHF